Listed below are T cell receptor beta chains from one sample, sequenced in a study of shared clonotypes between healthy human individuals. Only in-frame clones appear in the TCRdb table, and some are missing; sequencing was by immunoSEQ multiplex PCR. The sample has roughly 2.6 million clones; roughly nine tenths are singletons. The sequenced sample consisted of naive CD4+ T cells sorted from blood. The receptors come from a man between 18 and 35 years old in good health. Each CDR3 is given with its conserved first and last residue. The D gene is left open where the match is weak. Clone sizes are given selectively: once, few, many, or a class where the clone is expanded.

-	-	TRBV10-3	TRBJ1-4	CAISVQTNEKLFF	TGTGCCATCAGTGTACAGACTAATGAAAAACTGTTTTTT
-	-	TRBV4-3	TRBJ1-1	CASSQDRGPNTEAFF	TGCGCCAGCAGCCAAGACAGGGGACCGAACACTGAAGCTTTCTTT
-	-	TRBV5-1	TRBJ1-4	CASSSLSGNEKLFF	TGCGCCAGCAGCTCCCTTAGCGGTAATGAAAAACTGTTTTTT
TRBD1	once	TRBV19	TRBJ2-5	CASSPLPGQGQETQYF	TGTGCCAGTAGTCCTTTACCGGGACAGGGTCAAGAGACCCAGTACTTC
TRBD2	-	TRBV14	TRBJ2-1	CASSQRTSGGYNEQFF	TGTGCCAGCAGCCAACGGACTAGCGGGGGCTACAATGAGCAGTTCTTC
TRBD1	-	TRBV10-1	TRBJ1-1	CASSDSTGTEAFF	TGCGCCAGCAGTGACTCGACAGGGACTGAAGCTTTCTTT
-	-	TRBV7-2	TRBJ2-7	CASSLVATSYEQYF	TGTGCCAGCAGCTTAGTGGCTACCTCCTACGAGCAGTACTTC
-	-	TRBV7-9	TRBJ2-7	CASSLDPNYEQYF	TGTGCCAGCAGCTTAGACCCAAACTACGAGCAGTACTTC
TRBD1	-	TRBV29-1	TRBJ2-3	CSVWTGSTDTQYF	TGCAGCGTTTGGACAGGGAGCACAGATACGCAGTATTTT
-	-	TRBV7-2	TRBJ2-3	CASSLGQVDTQYF	TGTGCCAGCAGCTTAGGGCAGGTGGATACGCAGTATTTT
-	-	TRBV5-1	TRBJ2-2	CASRGSSEVGELFF	TGCGCCAGCAGGGGGTCGTCGGAGGTCGGGGAGCTGTTTTTT
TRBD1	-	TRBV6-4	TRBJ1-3	CASSKTGGLGNTIYF	TGTGCCAGCAGTAAGACAGGGGGCCTCGGAAACACCATATATTTT
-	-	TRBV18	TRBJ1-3	CASSPLAREAGNTIYF	TGTGCCAGCTCACCACTCGCCAGGGAGGCTGGAAACACCATATATTTT
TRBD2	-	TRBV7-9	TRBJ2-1	CVSSSFREAYNEQFF	TGTGTCAGCAGCTCCTTCCGGGAGGCGTACAATGAGCAGTTCTTC
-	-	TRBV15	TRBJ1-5	CATSRDLGTTEPQHF	TGTGCCACCAGCAGAGATTTGGGAACCACCGAGCCCCAGCATTTT
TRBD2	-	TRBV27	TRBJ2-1	CASRWRGGNEQFF	TGTGCCAGCAGATGGCGGGGGGGCAATGAGCAGTTCTTC
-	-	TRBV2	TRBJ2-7	CASSGQVRVQYF	TGTGCCAGCAGTGGACAGGTTCGAGTGCAGTACTTC
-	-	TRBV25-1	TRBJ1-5	CASSESTNYQPQHF	TGTGCCAGCAGTGAATCGACCAATTATCAGCCCCAGCATTTT
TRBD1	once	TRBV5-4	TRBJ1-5	CASSAGQGNQPQHF	TGTGCCAGCAGCGCGGGACAGGGTAATCAGCCCCAGCATTTT
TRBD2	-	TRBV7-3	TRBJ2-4	CASSLTGEGKNIQYF	TGTGCCAGCAGCTTAACAGGGGAGGGCAAAAACATTCAGTACTTC
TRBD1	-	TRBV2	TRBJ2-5	CASGIQGRETQYF	TGTGCCAGCGGAATACAGGGGCGGGAGACCCAGTACTTC
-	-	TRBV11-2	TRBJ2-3	CASSFGQTSTDTQYF	TGTGCCAGCAGCTTCGGGCAGACTAGCACAGATACGCAGTATTTT
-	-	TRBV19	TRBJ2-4	CASSMGRGENIQYF	TGTGCCAGTAGTATGGGAAGGGGGGAAAACATTCAGTACTTC
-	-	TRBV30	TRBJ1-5	CAWGQRNNQPQHF	TGTGCCTGGGGACAGAGAAACAATCAGCCCCAGCATTTT
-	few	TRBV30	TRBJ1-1	CAWSLGGKKAFF	TGTGCCTGGAGTCTGGGTGGGAAAAAAGCTTTCTTT
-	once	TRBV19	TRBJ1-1	CASSIGKGMNTEAFF	TGTGCCAGTAGTATAGGGAAGGGAATGAACACTGAAGCTTTCTTT
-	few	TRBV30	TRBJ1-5	CAWSSAINRPQHF	TGTGCCTGGAGTAGCGCGATTAATCGGCCCCAGCATTTT
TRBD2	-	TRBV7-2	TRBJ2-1	CASSLADPGNEQFF	TGTGCCAGCAGCCTAGCGGACCCGGGGAATGAGCAGTTCTTC
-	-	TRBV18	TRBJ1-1	CASSPGPETEAFF	TGTGCCAGCTCACCAGGGCCGGAGACTGAAGCTTTCTTT
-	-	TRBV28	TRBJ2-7	CATAVGNPYEQYF	TGTGCCACCGCTGTCGGGAACCCCTACGAGCAGTACTTC
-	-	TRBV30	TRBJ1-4	CAWSRNLPRNEKLFF	TGTGCCTGGAGCCGGAACCTCCCGAGAAACGAAAAACTGTTTTTT
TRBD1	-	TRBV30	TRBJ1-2	CAWRTTGFSESYGYTF	TGTGCCTGGAGAACGACAGGGTTTTCTGAAAGCTATGGCTACACCTTC
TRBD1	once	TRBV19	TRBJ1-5	CASSRTGLGNQPQHF	TGTGCCAGTAGCAGGACAGGGCTCGGCAATCAGCCCCAGCATTTT
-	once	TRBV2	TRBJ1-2	CASSFGPGYGYTF	TGTGCCAGCAGTTTCGGGCCTGGGTATGGCTACACCTTC
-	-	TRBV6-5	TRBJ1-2	CASSRETEDISTF	TGTGCCAGCAGTCGCGAGACAGAGGACATAAGTACCTTC
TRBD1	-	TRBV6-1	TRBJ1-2	CASSVGTGYRDSYGYTF	TGTGCCAGCAGTGTAGGGACAGGGTATAGGGATTCCTATGGCTACACCTTC
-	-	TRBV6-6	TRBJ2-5	CASSYSYRDTQETQYF	TGTGCCAGCAGTTATTCCTACCGGGACACCCAAGAGACCCAGTACTTC
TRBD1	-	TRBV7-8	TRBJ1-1	CASSFPGGDMNTEAFF	TGTGCCAGCAGCTTCCCAGGGGGGGACATGAACACTGAAGCTTTCTTT
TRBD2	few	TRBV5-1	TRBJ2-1	CASSSGTSAYNEQFF	TGCGCCAGCAGCTCCGGGACTAGCGCCTACAATGAGCAGTTCTTC
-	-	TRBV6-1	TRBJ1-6	CATGTGRDWSPLHF	TGTGCCACAGGAACGGGCCGGGACTGGTCACCCCTCCACTTT
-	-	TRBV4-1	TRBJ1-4	CASSTVEGGDEKLFF	TGCGCCAGCAGCACAGTGGAGGGGGGAGATGAAAAACTGTTTTTT
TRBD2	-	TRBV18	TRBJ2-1	CASSPGLDTVGYEQFF	TGTGCCAGCTCACCGGGACTAGACACTGTTGGGTATGAGCAGTTCTTC
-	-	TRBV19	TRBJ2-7	CASSSVRQGRDYEQYF	TGTGCCAGTAGTTCGGTGCGGCAGGGTCGCGACTACGAGCAGTACTTC
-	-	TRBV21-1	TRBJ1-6	CASSKVAGTFNSPLHF	TGTGCCAGCAGCAAAGTGGCAGGGACTTTTAATTCACCCCTCCACTTT
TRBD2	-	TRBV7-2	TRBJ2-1	CASSLVGTSGSYNEQFF	TGTGCCAGCAGCTTAGTTGGTACTAGCGGCTCCTACAATGAGCAGTTCTTC
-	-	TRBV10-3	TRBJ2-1	CATGLVPPDNEQFF	TGTGCCACCGGGTTGGTGCCTCCAGACAATGAGCAGTTCTTC